This T cell receptor beta chain comes out of a study of blood T cell repertoires in COVID-19. Here immunoSEQ multiplex PCR was the method, and the copy in TCRdb shows in-frame clones only, minus some. Here the sample spans some 220,000 clones, more than 80% being singletons. The germline CDR1 and CDR2 sequences are LGHDT and YNNKEL (reference sequence). The CDR3 has 14 amino acids. The V end was cut by 1 base, the J end by 8 bases, with 9 bases between. This clone was picked up a small number of times. The source is a human donor in a cohort sampled during active COVID-19. The chain uses TRBV3-1 (or the pseudogene TRBV3-2) and TRBJ1-6, with TRBD1 as a possible D gene (5 bases). The source material was peripheral blood. CDR3 in amino acids: CASSQVRGDSPLHF. CDR3 DNA: TGTGCCAGCAGCCAAGTCCGGGGGGATTCACCCCTCCACTTT.